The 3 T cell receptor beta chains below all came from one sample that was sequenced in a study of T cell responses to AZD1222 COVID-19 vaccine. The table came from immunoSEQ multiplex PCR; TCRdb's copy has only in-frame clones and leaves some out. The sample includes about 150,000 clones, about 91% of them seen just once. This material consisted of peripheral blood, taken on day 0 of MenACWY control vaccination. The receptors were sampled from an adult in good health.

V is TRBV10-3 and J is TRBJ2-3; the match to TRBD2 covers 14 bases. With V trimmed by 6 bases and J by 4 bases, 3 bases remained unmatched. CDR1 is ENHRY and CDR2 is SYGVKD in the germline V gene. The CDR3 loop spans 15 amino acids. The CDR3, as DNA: TGTGCCATCAGAGAGGGACTAGCGGGAGCAGATACGCAGTATTTT. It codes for CAIREGLAGADTQYF.

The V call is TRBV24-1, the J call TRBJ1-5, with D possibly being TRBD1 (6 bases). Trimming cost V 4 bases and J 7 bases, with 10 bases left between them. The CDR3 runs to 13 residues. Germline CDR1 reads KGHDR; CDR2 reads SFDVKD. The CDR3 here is CATSEQGIQPQHF. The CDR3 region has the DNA TGTGCCACCAGTGAGCAGGGGATCCAGCCCCAGCATTTT.

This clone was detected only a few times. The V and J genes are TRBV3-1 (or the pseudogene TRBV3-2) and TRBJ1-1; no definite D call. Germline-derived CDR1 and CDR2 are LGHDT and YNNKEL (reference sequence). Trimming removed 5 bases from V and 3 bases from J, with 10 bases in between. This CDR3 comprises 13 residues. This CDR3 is CASSSQRDTEAFF. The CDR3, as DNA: TGTGCCAGCAGCTCACAGCGGGACACTGAAGCTTTCTTT.